A selection of T cell receptor beta chains follows, all from one sample in a study of shared clonotypes between healthy human individuals. Here immunoSEQ multiplex PCR was the method, and the copy in TCRdb shows in-frame clones only, minus some. Here the sample spans under 1,900,000 clones, 98% being singletons. The sample comprised naive CD4+ T cells sorted from blood. Receptors were obtained from a young man in good health. CDR3s include the opening cysteine and the closing phenylalanine or tryptophan. A D gene is named only where the DNA matches it firmly. Expanded clones are given a class, and other clones once, few, many or no size at all.

j_gene	v_gene	d_gene	abundance	CDR3aa	CDR3nt
TRBJ1-1	TRBV7-9	NA	NA	CASNKMGQMNTEAFF	TGTGCCAGCAACAAAATGGGCCAGATGAACACTGAAGCTTTCTTT
TRBJ2-3	TRBV6-6	TRBD1	NA	CASSYSGGQDTQYF	TGTGCCAGCAGTTATTCAGGGGGTCAAGATACGCAGTATTTT
TRBJ2-7	TRBV5-5	TRBD1	NA	CASSLQRQGASEQYF	TGTGCCAGCAGCCTTCAGAGACAGGGGGCTTCCGAGCAGTACTTC
TRBJ2-7	TRBV5-4	TRBD2	NA	CASSFSSGPPYEQYF	TGTGCCAGCAGCTTCTCTAGCGGGCCCCCCTACGAGCAGTACTTC
TRBJ2-5	TRBV11-2	NA	few	CASSLGETQYF	TGTGCCAGCAGCTTAGGAGAGACCCAGTACTTC
TRBJ2-2	TRBV11-1	TRBD2	NA	CASSISGYGELFF	TGTGCCAGCAGCATTAGCGGGTACGGGGAGCTGTTTTTT
TRBJ1-2	TRBV27	NA	NA	CASRDPGFYGYTF	TGTGCCAGCAGAGATCCGGGATTCTATGGCTACACCTTC
TRBJ2-4	TRBV2	TRBD1	NA	CASSATGQPNIQYF	TGTGCCAGCAGTGCCACGGGACAGCCAAACATTCAGTACTTC
TRBJ2-7	TRBV7-3	NA	NA	CASSPRPGGGYEQYF	TGTGCCAGCAGCCCCAGGCCAGGAGGAGGGTACGAGCAGTACTTC
TRBJ2-1	TRBV7-7	NA	NA	CASSPEESSYNEQFF	TGTGCCAGCAGCCCGGAGGAGAGCTCCTACAATGAGCAGTTCTTC
TRBJ1-1	TRBV7-2	NA	NA	CASSSDWNTEAFF	TGTGCCAGCAGCTCGGACTGGAACACTGAAGCTTTCTTT
TRBJ2-3	TRBV7-2	NA	NA	CASSPRTDTQYF	TGTGCCAGCAGCCCCCGCACAGATACGCAGTATTTT
TRBJ1-5	TRBV5-8	TRBD1	once	CASSPDRGDQPQHF	TGTGCCAGCAGCCCTGACAGGGGGGATCAGCCCCAGCATTTT
TRBJ1-1	TRBV6-1	NA	NA	CASSEDGLYLLPPEAFF	TGTGCCAGCAGTGAAGACGGACTATACCTCCTTCCCCCTGAAGCTTTCTTT
TRBJ1-1	TRBV9	NA	NA	CASSPQPQGYEAFF	TGTGCCAGCAGCCCTCAACCTCAGGGCTACGAAGCTTTCTTT
TRBJ2-3	TRBV7-6	NA	NA	CASSLEADTQYF	TGTGCCAGCAGCTTAGAAGCAGATACGCAGTATTTT
TRBJ1-4	TRBV18	TRBD1	NA	CASSPPTGGLEKLFF	TGTGCCAGCTCACCCCCGACAGGGGGCTTGGAAAAACTGTTTTTT
TRBJ1-1	TRBV18	NA	NA	CASSPTGTLNTEAFF	TGTGCCAGCTCGCCGACAGGAACTTTGAACACTGAAGCTTTCTTT
TRBJ2-5	TRBV5-1	TRBD1	NA	CASSFQGAQETQYF	TGCGCCAGCAGCTTTCAGGGGGCCCAGGAGACCCAGTACTTC
TRBJ2-7	TRBV7-9	NA	NA	CASSPVGTVTPEQYF	TGTGCCAGCAGCCCCGTGGGGACCGTAACCCCCGAGCAGTACTTC
TRBJ1-4	TRBV10-3	NA	NA	CAISEEGRRDEKLFF	TGTGCCATCAGCGAAGAGGGCCGGAGGGATGAAAAACTGTTTTTT
TRBJ2-7	TRBV28	TRBD1	NA	CASSYWDRASYEQYF	TGTGCCAGCAGTTATTGGGACAGGGCCTCCTACGAGCAGTACTTC
TRBJ2-5	TRBV29-1	NA	NA	CSVEVSGEETQYF	TGCAGCGTTGAAGTTTCGGGGGAGGAGACCCAGTACTTC
TRBJ2-7	TRBV19	TRBD2	NA	CASSILAGGSYEQYF	TGTGCCAGTAGTATCCTAGCGGGAGGCTCCTACGAGCAGTACTTC
TRBJ2-7	TRBV7-6	TRBD1	NA	CASSFGQGDTIFSYEQYF	TGTGCCAGCAGCTTCGGACAGGGGGACACTATATTCTCCTACGAGCAGTACTTC
TRBJ2-1	TRBV18	TRBD1	NA	CASSEYRGNEQFF	TGTGCCAGCTCGGAGTACAGGGGCAATGAGCAGTTCTTC
TRBJ2-3	TRBV28	NA	NA	CASSLSTGFGDTQYF	TGTGCCAGCAGTTTATCCACAGGGTTTGGAGATACGCAGTATTTT
TRBJ2-6	TRBV18	NA	NA	CASSPNLGNGANVLTF	TGTGCCAGCTCACCGAATCTAGGGAATGGGGCCAACGTCCTGACTTTC
TRBJ2-7	TRBV19	TRBD2	NA	CASSPGTTFGEQYF	TGTGCCAGTAGCCCTGGGACTACCTTCGGGGAGCAGTACTTC
TRBJ1-1	TRBV27	TRBD1	once	CASSGQLNTEAFF	TGTGCCAGCTCGGGACAGTTAAACACTGAAGCTTTCTTT
TRBJ1-1	TRBV30	NA	NA	CAWSIQGWDTEAFF	TGTGCCTGGAGTATACAGGGATGGGACACTGAAGCTTTCTTT
TRBJ1-5	TRBV7-9	NA	few	CASSSSQGPQHF	TGTGCCAGCAGCTCCTCCCAGGGGCCCCAGCATTTT
TRBJ2-7	TRBV5-1	NA	NA	CASSLARDSLGKYEQYF	TGCGCCAGCAGCTTGGCCCGGGACTCCCTCGGGAAATACGAGCAGTACTTC
TRBJ2-2	TRBV19	NA	NA	CASSSNLGPATGELFF	TGTGCCAGTAGCTCCAACTTGGGGCCGGCGACCGGGGAGCTGTTTTTT
TRBJ2-1	TRBV29-1	TRBD2	NA	CSAAGGRSYNEQFF	TGCAGCGCCGCTGGCGGGAGGTCGTACAATGAGCAGTTCTTC
TRBJ1-1	TRBV28	TRBD1	once	CASSTPGQVGEYRAF	TGTGCCAGCAGTACACCGGGACAGGTGGGGGAATATAGGGCCTTT
TRBJ1-5	TRBV27	TRBD1	NA	CASSLGTGARPQHF	TGTGCCAGCAGTCTCGGGACAGGGGCTCGGCCCCAGCATTTT
TRBJ2-3	TRBV28	TRBD1	NA	CASKDRAPDTQYF	TGTGCCAGCAAAGACAGGGCCCCAGATACGCAGTATTTT
TRBJ2-7	TRBV5-4	NA	NA	CASSLDRGILYEQYF	TGTGCCAGCAGCTTGGATAGGGGTATCCTCTACGAGCAGTACTTC
TRBJ2-5	TRBV12-5	NA	NA	CASSRDRGTQYF	TGTGCTAGTTCCCGGGACCGGGGGACCCAGTACTTC
TRBJ2-5	TRBV29-1	NA	NA	CSVTDRTQETQYF	TGCAGCGTTACCGACAGAACCCAAGAGACCCAGTACTTC
TRBJ1-2	TRBV28	NA	once	CASSFSASFYGYTF	TGTGCCAGCAGTTTTTCTGCCTCCTTCTATGGCTACACCTTC
TRBJ2-1	TRBV5-1	NA	NA	CASSLARGDNEQFF	TGCGCCAGCAGCTTGGCTCGGGGAGACAATGAGCAGTTCTTC
TRBJ2-3	TRBV6-6	NA	NA	CASRQGGDTQYF	TGTGCCAGCAGACAGGGAGGTGATACGCAGTATTTT
TRBJ2-3	TRBV29-1	NA	NA	CSVAWGTDTQYF	TGCAGCGTTGCTTGGGGCACAGATACGCAGTATTTT
TRBJ2-7	TRBV10-3	NA	NA	CAISGSGNEQYF	TGTGCCATCAGTGGATCCGGCAACGAGCAGTACTTC